These T cell receptor beta chains were read from a single sample in a study of shared clonotypes between healthy human individuals. Produced via immunoSEQ multiplex PCR; TCRdb's table is partial and in-frame only. The sample has 1,100,000 or so clones; 78% are singletons. Sequencing used memory CD4+ T cells from PBMCs. Source of these receptors: a man between 18 and 35 years old in good health. Some clones in this sample may be carry-over from other donors' samples. Both conserved end residues are part of each CDR3. A D gene is named only where the DNA matches it firmly. The size of a clone is reported for some rows only, either as once, few or many, or as a class for expanded clones.

j_call d_call v_call clone_size cdr3_aa cdr3_nt
TRBJ2-7 . TRBV27 . CASSSTNSYEQYF TGTGCCAGCAGTTCTACAAATTCCTACGAGCAGTACTTC
TRBJ2-1 TRBD2 TRBV5-1 . CASSTGTSGSPSVDEQFF TGCGCCAGCAGCACAGGGACTAGCGGGAGCCCCTCGGTGGATGAGCAGTTCTTC
TRBJ2-2 . TRBV27 . CASSLGRDTGELFF TGTGCCAGCAGTTTAGGTCGGGACACCGGGGAGCTGTTTTTT
TRBJ2-2 . TRBV15 . CATSRGYLQETGELFF TGTGCCACCAGCAGAGGCTACCTACAGGAAACCGGGGAGCTGTTTTTT
TRBJ2-5 TRBD2 TRBV7-3 . CASSLGTSGETQYF TGTGCCAGCAGCTTAGGGACTAGCGGGGAGACCCAGTACTTC
TRBJ1-5 TRBD1 TRBV6-5 . CASSPTPTGDQPQHF TGTGCCAGCAGCCCGACGCCCACAGGGGATCAGCCCCAGCATTTT
TRBJ1-1 . TRBV4-2 . CASSQVPGAGGDTEAFF TGTGCCAGCAGCCAAGTTCCCGGGGCAGGAGGCGACACTGAAGCTTTCTTT
TRBJ2-2 . TRBV30 . CAWSVKEWNTGELFF TGTGCCTGGAGTGTCAAGGAGTGGAACACCGGGGAGCTGTTTTTT
TRBJ1-2 . TRBV29-1 . CSARDRTIYGYTF TGCAGCGCGAGAGACAGAACGATCTATGGCTACACCTTC
TRBJ2-2 TRBD2 TRBV7-3 . CASSGLAELFF TGTGCCAGCAGTGGACTAGCGGAGCTGTTTTTT
TRBJ2-3 TRBD2 TRBV7-2 . CASSPPGLAGGADTQYF TGTGCCAGCAGCCCCCCGGGACTAGCGGGAGGGGCAGATACGCAGTATTTT
TRBJ2-2 . TRBV18 few CASSSPQGWGTGELFF TGTGCCAGCTCATCCCCCCAGGGTTGGGGCACCGGGGAGCTGTTTTTT
TRBJ2-1 TRBD1 TRBV29-1 few CSVSRDRAPNEQFF TGCAGCGTGTCCCGGGACAGGGCCCCCAATGAGCAGTTCTTC
TRBJ2-2 TRBD2 TRBV19 . CASATRGEALGELFF TGTGCCAGTGCCACACGGGGGGAGGCGCTCGGGGAGCTGTTTTTT
TRBJ2-5 . TRBV4-2 . CASSQGPETQYF TGTGCCAGCAGCCAAGGCCCAGAGACCCAGTACTTC
TRBJ1-1 . TRBV30 . CAFWSSVNTEAFF TGTGCCTTCTGGTCCAGCGTGAACACTGAAGCTTTCTTT
TRBJ2-7 . TRBV2 once CASSGAAGLSYEQYF TGTGCCAGCAGTGGGGCGGCGGGACTCTCCTACGAGCAGTACTTC
TRBJ1-5 . TRBV2 . CASSEAARGGNQPQHF TGTGCCAGCAGTGAAGCCGCCCGAGGGGGCAATCAGCCCCAGCATTTT
TRBJ2-1 . TRBV6-4 . CASSASEYNEQFF TGTGCCAGCAGTGCTAGCGAGTACAATGAGCAGTTCTTC
TRBJ1-1 . TRBV7-9 . CASSFRAGDTEAFF TGTGCCAGCAGCTTTCGGGCAGGGGACACTGAAGCTTTCTTT
TRBJ2-4 . TRBV5-1 . CASSYDNLAKNIQYF TGCGCCAGCAGCTACGACAACCTAGCCAAAAACATTCAGTACTTC
TRBJ1-2 . TRBV27 . CASKSSPAVSGYTF TGTGCCAGCAAATCCTCCCCCGCAGTTAGTGGCTACACCTTC
TRBJ2-3 . TRBV5-1 . CASRETGASTDTQYF TGCGCCAGCAGGGAGACGGGAGCTAGCACAGATACGCAGTATTTT
TRBJ1-1 . TRBV15 once CATSRDLRTKEEAFF TGTGCCACCAGCAGAGATCTAAGGACAAAGGAGGAAGCTTTCTTT
TRBJ2-5 . TRBV5-1 . CASSPTSFQETQYF TGCGCCAGCAGCCCGACTAGTTTTCAAGAGACCCAGTACTTC
TRBJ2-2 . TRBV11-2 . CASSLYLSNTGELFF TGTGCCAGCAGCTTATACCTATCTAACACCGGGGAGCTGTTTTTT
TRBJ2-7 . TRBV25-1 . CASSRAYEQYF TGTGCCAGCAGTAGAGCCTACGAGCAGTACTTC
TRBJ2-7 TRBD1 TRBV7-9 few CASSLGQGAKAYEQYF TGTGCCAGCAGCCTAGGACAGGGGGCGAAGGCCTACGAGCAGTACTTC
TRBJ2-5 . TRBV15 . CATSRVQWGTQYF TGTGCCACCAGCAGAGTCCAATGGGGGACCCAGTACTTC
TRBJ2-7 TRBD1 TRBV9 few CASSANWDRGSYEQYF TGTGCCAGCAGCGCGAATTGGGACAGGGGCTCCTACGAGCAGTACTTC
TRBJ2-5 TRBD1 TRBV7-3 . CASSPAGTGRMAQYF TGTGCCAGCAGCCCCGCCGGGACAGGGAGGATGGCCCAGTACTTC
TRBJ1-6 TRBD1 TRBV27 . CASSPGTVNSPLHF TGTGCCAGCAGTCCGGGGACAGTAAATTCACCCCTCCACTTT
TRBJ1-5 TRBD1 TRBV29-1 few CSVGTGGSQPQHF TGCAGCGTGGGAACAGGGGGCTCTCAGCCCCAGCATTTT
TRBJ1-1 TRBD1 TRBV5-1 . CASSEMGQLDTEAFF TGCGCCAGCAGCGAAATGGGACAGTTGGACACTGAAGCTTTCTTT
TRBJ2-1 TRBD2 TRBV5-8 . CASSWPGLAGGQFF TGTGCCAGCAGCTGGCCGGGACTAGCGGGAGGGCAGTTCTTC
TRBJ2-5 . TRBV28 few CASSLTRMGETQYF TGTGCCAGCAGTCTCACTAGGATGGGGGAGACCCAGTACTTC
TRBJ1-1 . TRBV7-9 . CASSFRGNTEAFF TGTGCCAGCAGCTTCCGGGGGAACACTGAAGCTTTCTTT
TRBJ2-7 TRBD1 TRBV28 . CASSLLTGGSGEQYF TGTGCCAGCAGTTTATTGACAGGGGGCTCGGGCGAGCAGTACTTC
TRBJ2-7 . TRBV28 . CASRERGFYGEQYF TGTGCCAGCAGGGAAAGGGGCTTTTATGGCGAGCAGTACTTC
TRBJ1-1 TRBD1 TRBV7-9 . CASSLGGQGMAEAFF TGTGCCAGCAGCTTAGGGGGACAGGGGATGGCTGAAGCTTTCTTT
TRBJ1-4 . TRBV21-1 . CASSKVGGWSPDWGEKLFF TGTGCCAGCAGCAAAGTAGGGGGCTGGAGCCCTGATTGGGGTGAAAAACTGTTTTTT
TRBJ1-1 . TRBV5-4 few CASSAGSNTEAFF TGTGCCAGCAGCGCCGGGTCAAACACTGAAGCTTTCTTT
TRBJ2-1 . TRBV27 few CASSSRREYGEQFF TGTGCCAGCAGTTCGCGTCGGGAGTACGGTGAGCAGTTCTTC
TRBJ2-7 . TRBV11-2 . CASTYSVKGYEQYF TGTGCCAGCACCTATAGCGTGAAGGGGTACGAGCAGTACTTC
TRBJ2-1 TRBD2 TRBV2 few CASTYSGLATNEQFF TGTGCCAGCACCTACTCCGGACTAGCTACCAATGAGCAGTTCTTC
TRBJ2-1 . TRBV5-8 . CASSLVGGHEQFF TGTGCCAGCAGCTTGGTGGGGGGCCATGAGCAGTTCTTC
TRBJ2-7 TRBD1 TRBV7-2 . CASSAQTGPYEQYF TGTGCCAGCAGCGCCCAGACAGGGCCCTACGAGCAGTACTTC
TRBJ2-2 TRBD1 TRBV4-1 . CASSQDTLSGQGGTGELFF TGCGCCAGCAGCCAAGACACCCTTAGCGGACAGGGGGGGACCGGGGAGCTGTTTTTT
TRBJ2-1 . TRBV21-1 few CASSKGPGPTYNEQFF TGTGCCAGCAGCAAAGGTCCCGGGCCGACCTACAATGAGCAGTTCTTC
TRBJ1-1 . TRBV5-1 . CASSLEGSVAFF TGCGCCAGCAGCTTGGAAGGCAGTGTAGCTTTCTTT
TRBJ2-1 . TRBV10-3 . CAISAGYNEQFF TGTGCCATCAGTGCTGGGTACAATGAGCAGTTCTTC
TRBJ2-1 TRBD2 TRBV6-5 . CASSYASGRTYNEQFF TGTGCCAGCAGTTACGCCTCCGGGAGGACCTACAATGAGCAGTTCTTC
TRBJ2-1 TRBD2 TRBV30 few CAWSVGTRAYNEQFF TGTGCCTGGAGTGTAGGGACTAGGGCCTACAATGAGCAGTTCTTC
TRBJ2-7 TRBD1 TRBV27 . CASSTRDRPYEQYF TGTGCCAGCAGCACTCGGGACAGGCCCTACGAGCAGTACTTC
TRBJ1-4 . TRBV4-2 . CASSQEWPANEKLFF TGTGCCAGCAGCCAAGAGTGGCCAGCCAATGAAAAACTGTTTTTT
TRBJ2-7 TRBD1 TRBV9 . CASSVGGTGRAYEQYF TGTGCCAGCAGCGTAGGGGGGACAGGGAGGGCCTACGAGCAGTACTTC
TRBJ2-7 . TRBV10-3 . CAISESAGPYEQYF TGTGCCATCAGTGAGTCGGCTGGCCCCTACGAGCAGTACTTC
TRBJ1-4 . TRBV7-3 . CASSSGGTPNEKLFF TGTGCCAGCAGCTCGGGCGGGACACCGAATGAAAAACTGTTTTTT
TRBJ1-1 . TRBV2 few CASSERRWDTEAFF TGTGCCAGCAGTGAACGCCGGTGGGACACTGAAGCTTTCTTT